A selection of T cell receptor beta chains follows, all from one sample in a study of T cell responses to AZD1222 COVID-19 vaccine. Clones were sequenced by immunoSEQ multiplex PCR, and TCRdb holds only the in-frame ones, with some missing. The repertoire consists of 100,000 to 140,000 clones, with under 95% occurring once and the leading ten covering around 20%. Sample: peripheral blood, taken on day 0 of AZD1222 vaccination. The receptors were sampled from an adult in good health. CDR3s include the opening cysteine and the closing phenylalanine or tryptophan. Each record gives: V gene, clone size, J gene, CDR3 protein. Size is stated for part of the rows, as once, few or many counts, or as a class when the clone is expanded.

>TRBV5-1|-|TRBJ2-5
CASSLDGGETQYF
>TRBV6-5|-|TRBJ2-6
CASRGLGGGANVLTF
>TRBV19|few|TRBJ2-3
CASSFRDLSTDTQYF
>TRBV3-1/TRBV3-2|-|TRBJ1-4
CASSLRAGGLSTNEKLFF
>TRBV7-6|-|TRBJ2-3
CASTGLAGGRRRSTDTQYF
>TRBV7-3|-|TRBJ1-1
CASSLSLNTEAFF
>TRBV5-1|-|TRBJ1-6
CASTPGQGYSPLHF
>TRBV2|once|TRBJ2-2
CASRETGVGTGELFF
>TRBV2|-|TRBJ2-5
CASSESRGQETQYF
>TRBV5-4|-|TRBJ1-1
CASSLPGRNTEAFF
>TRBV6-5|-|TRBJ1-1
CASRATGMNTEAFF
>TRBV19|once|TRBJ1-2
CASSIAGTGLGGYTF
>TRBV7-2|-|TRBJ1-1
CASSLDRATEAFF
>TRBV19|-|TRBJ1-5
CASQTGNSNQPQHF
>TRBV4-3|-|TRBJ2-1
CASSQGRDNEQFF
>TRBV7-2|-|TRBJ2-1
CASSLGRGVAYNEQFF
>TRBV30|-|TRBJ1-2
CAWDPGGGRGGYTF
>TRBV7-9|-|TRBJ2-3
CASSSSDTQYF
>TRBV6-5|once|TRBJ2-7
CASSYTSTGYEQYF
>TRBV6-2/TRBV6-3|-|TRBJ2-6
CASSYVSFSGANVLTF
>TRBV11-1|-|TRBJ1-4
CASSAGPEKLFF
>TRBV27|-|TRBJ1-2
CASSLNIGFGYTF
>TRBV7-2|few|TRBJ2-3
CASTSSGTTTDTQYF
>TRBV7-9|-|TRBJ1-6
CASTSTGFTPLHF
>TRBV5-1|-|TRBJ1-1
CASSLTQGGRDTEAFF
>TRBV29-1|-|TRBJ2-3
CSVAPQGHTDTQYF